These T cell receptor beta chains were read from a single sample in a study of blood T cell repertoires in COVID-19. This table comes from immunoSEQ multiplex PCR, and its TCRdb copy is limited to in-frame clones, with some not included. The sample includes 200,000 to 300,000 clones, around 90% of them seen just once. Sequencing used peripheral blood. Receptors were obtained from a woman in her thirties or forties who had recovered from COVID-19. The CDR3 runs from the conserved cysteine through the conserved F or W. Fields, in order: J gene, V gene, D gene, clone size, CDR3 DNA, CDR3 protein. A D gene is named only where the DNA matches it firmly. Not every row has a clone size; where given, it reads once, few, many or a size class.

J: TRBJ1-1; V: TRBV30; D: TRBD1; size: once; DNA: TGTGCCTGGCACAGGGACAGAGAGAACACTGAAGCTTTCTTT; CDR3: CAWHRDRENTEAFF
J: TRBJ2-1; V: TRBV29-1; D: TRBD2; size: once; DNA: TGCAGCGTTACTGGGGCTAGCGGGAGGCGTTCTCCGTTCTTC; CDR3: CSVTGASGRRSPFF
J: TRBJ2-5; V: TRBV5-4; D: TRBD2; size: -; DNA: TGTGCCAGCAGCTCGGCTAGCGGGAGAGATTGGGAGACCCAGTACTTC; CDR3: CASSSASGRDWETQYF
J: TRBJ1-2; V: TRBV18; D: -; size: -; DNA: TGTGCCAGCTCACCGGGGCAGTGGTATGGCTACACCTTC; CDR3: CASSPGQWYGYTF
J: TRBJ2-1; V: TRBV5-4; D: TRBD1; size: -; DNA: TGTGCCAGCAGGCCGGGACAGGGGTCCTACAATGAGCAGTTCTTC; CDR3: CASRPGQGSYNEQFF
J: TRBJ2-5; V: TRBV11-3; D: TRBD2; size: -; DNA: TGTGCCAGCAGCTTCCGACTAGCGGGGGTCCAAGACACCCAGTACTTC; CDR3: CASSFRLAGVQDTQYF
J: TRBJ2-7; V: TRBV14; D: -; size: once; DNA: TGTGCCAGCAGCCAAGATCCCGGGAGCTCCTACGAGCAGTACTTC; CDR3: CASSQDPGSSYEQYF
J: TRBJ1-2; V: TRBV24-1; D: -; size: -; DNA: TGTGCCACCAGTGACCGCGCGGCGGCTTCCTATGGCTACACCTTC; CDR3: CATSDRAAASYGYTF
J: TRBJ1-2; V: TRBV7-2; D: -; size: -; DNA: TGTGCCAGCAGCTTGGGGGCCTATGGCTACACCTTC; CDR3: CASSLGAYGYTF
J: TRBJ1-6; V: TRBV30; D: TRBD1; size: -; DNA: TGTGCCTGGAGAGGCCTGGAGAGGGGGCCGCGTAATTCACCCCTCCACTTT; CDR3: CAWRGLERGPRNSPLHF
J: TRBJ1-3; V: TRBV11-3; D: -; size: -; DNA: TGTGCCAGCAGCCGCAGGGGCCCCTCTGGAAACACCATATATTTT; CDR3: CASSRRGPSGNTIYF
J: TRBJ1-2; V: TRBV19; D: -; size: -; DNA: TGTGCCAGTACGCAGGGTGATGGCTACACCTTC; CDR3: CASTQGDGYTF
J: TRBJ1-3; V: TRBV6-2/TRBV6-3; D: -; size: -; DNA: TGTGCCAGCAGCTGGACAGTCTCTGGAAACACCATATATTTT; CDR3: CASSWTVSGNTIYF
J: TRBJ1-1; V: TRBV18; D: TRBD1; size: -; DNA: TGTGCCAGCTCACCCAGGACAGGGTTGGACACTGAAGCTTTCTTT; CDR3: CASSPRTGLDTEAFF
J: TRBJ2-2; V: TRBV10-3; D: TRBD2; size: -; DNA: TGTGCCATCAGGGTAGCGGGAGGTCTGGGTACCGGGGAGCTGTTTTTT; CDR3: CAIRVAGGLGTGELFF
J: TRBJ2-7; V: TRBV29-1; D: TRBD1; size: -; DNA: TGCAGCGTTGTCCTGGGGACAGGGTTATACGAGCAGTACTTC; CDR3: CSVVLGTGLYEQYF
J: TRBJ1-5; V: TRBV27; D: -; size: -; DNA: TGTGCCAGCAGACCTTGGGGGGAGGGCAATCAGCCCCAGCATTTT; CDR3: CASRPWGEGNQPQHF
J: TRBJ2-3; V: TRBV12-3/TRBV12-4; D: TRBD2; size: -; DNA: TGTGCCAGCAGCCTCGGGACTAGCGGGAGGCAGTATTTT; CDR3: CASSLGTSGRQYF
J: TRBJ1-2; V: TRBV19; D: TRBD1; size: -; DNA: TGTGCCAGTAGTATAGCGGGACAGGGTGGCTACACCTTC; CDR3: CASSIAGQGGYTF
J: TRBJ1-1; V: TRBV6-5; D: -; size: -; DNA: TGTGCCAGCAGGCCGGACAGCCACACTGAAGCTTTCTTT; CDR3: CASRPDSHTEAFF
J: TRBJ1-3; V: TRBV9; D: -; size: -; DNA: TGTGCCAGCAGCGTAGCCCCCGGGACAGGAAACACCATATATTTT; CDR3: CASSVAPGTGNTIYF
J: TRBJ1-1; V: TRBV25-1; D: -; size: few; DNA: TGTGCCAGCCTGGAGGGGAACACTGAAGCTTTCTTT; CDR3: CASLEGNTEAFF
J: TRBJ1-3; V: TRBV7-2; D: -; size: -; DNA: TGTGCCAGCAGCTTAGGGGCGGGCCCCTCTGGAAACACCATATATTTT; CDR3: CASSLGAGPSGNTIYF
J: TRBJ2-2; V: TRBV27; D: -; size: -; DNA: TGTGCCAGCAGTCCTAGGGGGTTCCGGTCCGCCGGGGAGCTGTTTTTT; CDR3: CASSPRGFRSAGELFF
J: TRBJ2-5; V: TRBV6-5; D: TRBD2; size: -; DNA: TGTGCCAGCAGGCGCGGGGGAGCGCCAGGGGAGACCCAGTACTTC; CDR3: CASRRGGAPGETQYF
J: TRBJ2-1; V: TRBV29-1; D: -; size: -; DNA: TGCAGCGTTGAAGGCCGGCGGCGGGATGGGGTCAATGAGCAGTTCTTC; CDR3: CSVEGRRRDGVNEQFF
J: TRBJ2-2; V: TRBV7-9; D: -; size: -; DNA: TGTGCCAGCAGCTTAAAGGGAGTCTCCGGGGAGCTGTTTTTT; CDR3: CASSLKGVSGELFF
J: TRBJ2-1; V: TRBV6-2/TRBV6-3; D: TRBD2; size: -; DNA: TGTGCCAGCAGTTGGACTAGCGGGAGTCGCCCTAATGAGCAGTTCTTC; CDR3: CASSWTSGSRPNEQFF
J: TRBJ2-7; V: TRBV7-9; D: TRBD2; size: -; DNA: TGTGCCAGCAGCCGCCCTAGCGGGAGCCCAAAGTACGAGCAGTACTTC; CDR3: CASSRPSGSPKYEQYF
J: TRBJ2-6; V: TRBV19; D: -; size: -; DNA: TGTGCCAGTAGTATTTTGGGGCAGGGTTTCCTCTCTGGGGCCAACGTCCTGACTTTC; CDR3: CASSILGQGFLSGANVLTF
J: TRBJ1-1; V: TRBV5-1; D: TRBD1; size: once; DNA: TGCGCCAGCAGCTTGGGCGGGGGGACAGGGGTAACCGCTGAAGCTTTCTTT; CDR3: CASSLGGGTGVTAEAFF
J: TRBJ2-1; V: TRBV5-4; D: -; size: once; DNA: TGTGCCAGCAGCCCCCTGGGGCGGGGTAGCGCGAGCAATGAGCAGTTCTTC; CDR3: CASSPLGRGSASNEQFF
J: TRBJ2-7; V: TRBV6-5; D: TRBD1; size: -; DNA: TGTGCCAGCAGCCAACCGGGACAGGGGCCGGAGCAGTACTTC; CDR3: CASSQPGQGPEQYF
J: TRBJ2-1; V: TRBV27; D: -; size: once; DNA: TGTGCCAGCAGTCCCCCCTTGCGGGAACCGGGCAATGAGCAGTTCTTC; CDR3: CASSPPLREPGNEQFF
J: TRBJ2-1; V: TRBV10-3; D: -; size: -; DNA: TGTGCCATCAGTGACCCCGGGGGACCGGCGAGCTCCTACAATGAGCAGTTCTTC; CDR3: CAISDPGGPASSYNEQFF
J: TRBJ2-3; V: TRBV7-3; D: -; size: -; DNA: TGTGCCAGCAACCCCTGGGGGGGCCCCACAGATACGCAGTATTTT; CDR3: CASNPWGGPTDTQYF
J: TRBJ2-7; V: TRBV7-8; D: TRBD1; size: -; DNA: TGTGCCAGCAGCCCCCAGTGGCAGGGGGCCTACGAGCAGTACTTC; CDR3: CASSPQWQGAYEQYF
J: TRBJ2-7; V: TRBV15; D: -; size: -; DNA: TGTGCCACCAGCCCAGATGTAGGAGCCTACGAGCAGTACTTC; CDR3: CATSPDVGAYEQYF
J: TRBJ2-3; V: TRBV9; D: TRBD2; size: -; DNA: TGTGCCAGCAGCGAGGGGACTAGCGGGAGTCGTACGCAGTATTTT; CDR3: CASSEGTSGSRTQYF
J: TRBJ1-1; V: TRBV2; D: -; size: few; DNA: TGTGCCAGCAGTGTATCGAACACTGAAGCTTTCTTT; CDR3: CASSVSNTEAFF
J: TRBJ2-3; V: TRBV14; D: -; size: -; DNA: TGTGCCAGCAGCCAAGGGTTTTCGACTAGATTCACAGATACGCAGTATTTT; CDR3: CASSQGFSTRFTDTQYF
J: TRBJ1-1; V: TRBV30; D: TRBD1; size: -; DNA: TGTGCCTGGAGTCTCCGGACAGGGGGTGACACTGAAGCTTTCTTT; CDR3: CAWSLRTGGDTEAFF